The present entry profiles one T cell receptor beta chain with its context. The data were produced by immunoSEQ multiplex PCR, yet TCRdb's version contains in-frame clones alone and is incomplete. The sample includes hundreds of thousands of clones, approximately 74% of them seen just once. The data originate from a study of shared clonotypes between healthy human individuals. The CDR3 is 16 amino acids. Germline values: CDR1 MNHEY, CDR2 SVGAGI. With 3 bases removed from V and 0 bases from J, the gap between germline ends came to 9 bases. The sequenced sample was memory CD4+ T cells sorted from blood. Subset indicated: CD45RA-negative fraction. This receptor was taken from a woman aged 30 to 39 in good health. This chain connects TRBV6-5 to TRBJ2-6, with no clear D. DNA for the CDR3: TGTGCCAGCAGTTATCGAGGATACTCTGGGGCCAACGTCCTGACTTTC. Translation: CASSYRGYSGANVLTF.